Shown below are 15 T cell receptor beta chains from a single sample sequenced in a study of spatial heterogeneity in lung cancer. One entry per CDR3 protein results from TCRdb running MiXCR on the 5' RACE reads. The data contain 15,000 to 20,000 distinct CDR3 sequences, 6.5% of them singletons. The time point denotes: sample taken at primary tumor resection. These receptors' targets are unknown. Study-level findings and limits: Tumor mutation counts were tracked by expanded intratumoral alpha and beta TCR counts.

Sequencing was performed on lung tumor tissue, taken at surgery. These receptors were obtained from a female donor with early-stage non-small cell lung cancer.

In its sample, this clonotype ranks as medium-sized. The chain employs TRBV27 and TRBJ2-1, with 8 bases lining up with TRBD1. Germline assignment: CDR1 MNHEY and CDR2 SMNVEV (reference sequence). CDR3 length equals 15 residues. The J segment lost 5 bases and the V segment lost 5 bases, leaving 8 bases of the junction unmatched. The CDR3 bases are TGTGCCAGCAGTACCCCCGGGACAGGCAACAATGAGCAGTTCTTC. As protein: CASSTPGTGNNEQFF.

Many counts were recorded for this clonotype. This chain joins TRBV28 and TRBJ1-1; D is ambiguous. The CDR3 covers 12 residues. V lost 7 bases, J lost 3 bases, and 9 bases lay in between. Germline V lookup: CDR1 MDHEN, CDR2 SYDVKM. The CDR3 sequence is CASKVRYTEAFF. In DNA form, the CDR3 reads TGTGCCAGCAAAGTCAGGTACACTGAAGCTTTCTTT.

This clonotype has a count of ten or more. The V gene is TRBV5-1, the J gene TRBJ1-5; D might be TRBD1 (5 bases). Germline V lookup: CDR1 SGHRS, CDR2 YFSETQ. The V and J ends lost 5 bases and 1 base respectively, with 10 bases between them. The CDR3 has 14 residues. CDR3 residues: CASRRDGSNQPQHF. The CDR3 DNA sequence: TGCGCCAGCAGGAGGGACGGCAGCAATCAGCCCCAGCATTTT.

This clonotype was recorded at least ten times. V gene TRBV28 combines with J gene TRBJ1-5; D is ambiguous. The germline V gene has CDR1 MDHEN and CDR2 SYDVKM. V was shortened by 3 bases and J by 3 bases, with 15 bases between the two germline ends. The CDR3 is 16 amino acids. The CDR3 reads CASSFPPVHSNQPQHF. The CDR3 DNA reads as TGTGCCAGCAGTTTTCCCCCGGTCCATTCCAATCAGCCCCAGCATTTT. The full variable domain, rest sourced from reference TRBV28 and TRBJ1-5, is DVKVTQSSRYLVKRTGEKVFLECVQDMDHENMFWYRQDPGLGLRLIYFSYDVKMKEKGDIPEGYSVSREKKERFSLILESASTNQTSMYLCASSFPPVHSNQPQHFGDGTRLSIL.

The chain carries TRBV2 and TRBJ1-5, with 9 bases that match TRBD1. Trimming removed 7 bases from V and 0 bases from J; junction bases left unmatched: 16. The CDR3 length is 19 residues. The germline CDR1 and CDR2 sequences are SNHLY and FYNNEI. This chain's CDR3 is CASNGFRGQGHNSNQPQHF. CDR3 bases: TGTGCCAGCAATGGTTTCCGGGGACAGGGACATAATAGCAATCAGCCCCAGCATTTT.

This clonotype was observed at least ten times. In nucleotides, the CDR3 is TGTGCCAGCGGCGAAACCGGGACAGGGAACTATGGCTACACCTTC. Protein product: CASGETGTGNYGYTF. The chain combines TRBV6-2 or TRBV6-3 with TRBJ1-2, with TRBD1 identical over 9 bases. The germline V gene has CDR1 MNHEY and CDR2 SVGEGT. V dropped 8 bases and J dropped 2; count of bases not matched to a gene: 9. The CDR3 has 15 residues.

In its sample, this clonotype was seen many times. CDR3: CASSQPGRETQYF. The CDR3, as DNA: TGTGCCAGCAGCCAACCAGGCCGGGAGACCCAGTACTTC. The rearrangement joins TRBV4-2 to TRBJ2-5; no clear D. CDR3 size: 13 residues. Germline V gene data show CDR1 as LGHNA and CDR2 as YNFKEQ. The V gene lost 2 bases and the J gene lost 5 bases, with 9 bases spanning the gap.

This clonotype showed up many times. The gene calls are TRBV6-2 or TRBV6-3 and TRBJ2-3; the D is unclear. Germline V gene data show CDR1 as MNHEY and CDR2 as SVGEGT. The length of the CDR3 is 15 residues. The V and J ends lost 6 bases and 2 bases respectively, with 15 bases between them. The CDR3 coding sequence is TGTGCCAGCAGCCCTTTTGGTGGATCCACAGATACGCAGTATTTT. It encodes CASSPFGGSTDTQYF.

Worth noting for this clonotype: A read error may produce the germline difference seen at one junction end. This chain links TRBV30 with TRBJ2-2; a possible D gene is TRBD2 (6 bases). In germline, CDR1 is GTSNPN, CDR2 SVGIG (reference sequence). This CDR3 has 14 residues. The DNA of the CDR3 is TGTGCCTGGTGTGGAGGGACGAACACCGGGGAGCTGTTTTTC. Protein sequence: CAWCGGTNTGELFF.

This clonotype was observed many times. V is TRBV5-4 and J is TRBJ1-2; no firm D call. V lost 0 bases to trimming and J lost 10 bases, with 10 bases between them. Germline lookup yields CDR1 SGHNT and CDR2 YYREEE (reference sequence). The CDR3 is made up of 12 amino acids. CDR3 sequence reads: CASSLGHTAYTF. CDR3 sequence (DNA): TGTGCCAGCAGCTTGGGACACACGGCCTACACCTTC.

This clonotype came up many times. The J gene is TRBJ2-7, the V gene TRBV28; 12 bases are a match to TRBD1. Germline assignment: CDR1 MDHEN and CDR2 SYDVKM. This CDR3 is 15 amino acids long. V shed 6 bases, J shed 4 bases, and the junction held 7 bases outside the gene matches. The CDR3 nucleotides are TGTGCCAGCAGGGGGACAGGGGGCCTGGGGTACGAGCAGTACTTC. Translation gives CASRGTGGLGYEQYF.

This clonotype was found many times. This chain connects TRBV6-2 or TRBV6-3 to TRBJ2-1; D possibly corresponds to TRBD1 (5 bases). Looked up from germline, CDR1 is MNHEY and CDR2 is SVGEGT. This CDR3 has 11 amino acids. V lost 4 bases, J lost 10 bases, and 8 bases lay in between. DNA for the CDR3: TGTGCCAGCAGTTCCGACAGAGAGCAGTTCTTC. Amino acids: CASSSDREQFF.

In its sample, this clonotype was seen many times. J is TRBJ1-5 and V is TRBV28; possibly TRBD1 for D (6 bases). V lost 4 bases to trimming and J lost 2 bases, with 12 bases between them. The CDR3 consists of 15 residues. Germline CDR1 is MDHEN and CDR2 is SYDVKM. In DNA, the CDR3 is TGTGCCAGCAGTTCACAGGGAGCGGGCAATCAGCCCCAGCATTTT. It translates to CASSSQGAGNQPQHF. The entire variable domain, with the rest obtained from reference TRBV28 and TRBJ1-5, is as follows: DVKVTQSSRYLVKRTGEKVFLECVQDMDHENMFWYRQDPGLGLRLIYFSYDVKMKEKGDIPEGYSVSREKKERFSLILESASTNQTSMYLCASSSQGAGNQPQHFGDGTRLSIL.

This clonotype was recorded many times. This chain connects TRBV20-1 to TRBJ2-7, with TRBD2 identical over 12 bases. The length of the CDR3 is 18 residues. After removal of 2 bases from V and 0 bases from J, the junction contained 11 bases not matched to a gene. Germline V gene data show CDR1 as DFQATT and CDR2 as SNEGSKA (reference sequence). CDR3 nucleotides: TGCAGTGCTAGAAAGCCGGGACTAGCGGGTCGGAGCTCCTACGAGCAGTACTTC. It is translated as CSARKPGLAGRSSYEQYF.

This clonotype has at least ten counts. This chain connects TRBV3-1 to TRBJ1-4; TRBD1 matches 8 bases. V dropped 2 bases and J dropped 2; count of bases not matched to a gene: 4. CDR1 LGHDT and CDR2 YNNKEL come from the germline V gene (reference sequence). The CDR3 covers 16 residues. CDR3 region: CASSQPTGGTNEKLFF. CDR3 nucleotide sequence: TGTGCCAGCAGCCAACCCACAGGGGGGACTAATGAAAAACTGTTTTTT.